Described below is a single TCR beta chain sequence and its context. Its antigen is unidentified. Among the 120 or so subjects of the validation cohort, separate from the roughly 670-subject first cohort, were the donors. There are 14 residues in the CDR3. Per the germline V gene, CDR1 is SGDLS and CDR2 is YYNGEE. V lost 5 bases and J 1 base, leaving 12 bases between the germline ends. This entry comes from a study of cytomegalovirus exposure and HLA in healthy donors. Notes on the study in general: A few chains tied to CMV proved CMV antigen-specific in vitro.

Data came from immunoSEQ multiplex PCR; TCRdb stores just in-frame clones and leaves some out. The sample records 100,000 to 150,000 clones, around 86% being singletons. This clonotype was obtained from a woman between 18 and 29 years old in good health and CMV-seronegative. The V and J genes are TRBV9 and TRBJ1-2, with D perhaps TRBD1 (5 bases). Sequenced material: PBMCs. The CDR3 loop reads CASSPDSYNYGYTF. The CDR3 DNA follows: TGTGCCAGCAGTCCCGACAGTTATAACTATGGCTACACCTTC. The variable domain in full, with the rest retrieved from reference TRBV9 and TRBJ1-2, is DSGVTQTPKHLITATGQRVTLRCSPRSGDLSVYWYQQSLDQGLQFLIQYYNGEERAKGNILERFSAQQFPDLHSELNLSSLELGDSALYFCASSPDSYNYGYTFGSGTRLTVV.